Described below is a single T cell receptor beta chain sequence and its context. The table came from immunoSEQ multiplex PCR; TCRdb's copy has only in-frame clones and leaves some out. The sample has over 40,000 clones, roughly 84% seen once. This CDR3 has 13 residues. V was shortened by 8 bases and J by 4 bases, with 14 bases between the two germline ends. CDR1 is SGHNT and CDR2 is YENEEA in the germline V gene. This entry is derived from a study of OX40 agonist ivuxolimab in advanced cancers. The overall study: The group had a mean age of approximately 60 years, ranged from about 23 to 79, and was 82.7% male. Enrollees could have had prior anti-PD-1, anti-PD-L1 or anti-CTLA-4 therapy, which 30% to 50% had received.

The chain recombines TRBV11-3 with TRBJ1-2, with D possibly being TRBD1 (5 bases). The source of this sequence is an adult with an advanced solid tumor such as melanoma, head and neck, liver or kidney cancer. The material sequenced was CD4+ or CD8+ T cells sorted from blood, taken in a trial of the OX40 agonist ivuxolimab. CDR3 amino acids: CASERGDSYGYTF. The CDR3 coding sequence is TGTGCCAGCGAGAGGGGCGATAGCTATGGCTACACCTTC.